Detailed here is one T cell receptor beta chain. This clonotype was found many times. It lacks a known antigen. Base qualities are missing; no much larger clone stands one base away. This sample is part of a study of regulatory T cells in long-lasting Graves disease (dated by TCRdb to the early 2020s). In the study overall: Antithyroid drugs had been taken for less than 3 months by newly diagnosed Graves' disease patients. Patients with persistent Graves' disease were compared with patients with newly diagnosed Graves' disease using TCR sequencing and RNA sequencing of peripheral blood. The study was conducted in China and was registered as a clinical trial. A total of around 35 samples underwent TCR sequencing: around 13 from persistent and around 20 from newly diagnosed Graves' disease patients. Broader findings and caveats from the paper: Sequencing and analysis were restricted to the TCR beta chain. Because the primary lesion, thyroid tissue, could not be accessed, the study looked at peripheral blood alone. More public clonotypes were shared among persistent patients (over 2,500) than among newly diagnosed patients (approximately 930). As a limitation, the authors acknowledged that the small sample size may reduce accuracy. Persistent disease showed preferential use of TRBV28, TRBJ1-2 and TRBJ2-5, whereas newly diagnosed disease favored TRBV20-1 and TRBJ2-1. Compared with newly diagnosed patients, persistent Graves' disease patients had lower TCR Shannon entropy and fewer highly expanded clones, which suggests clonal expansion.

Libraries were prepared through multiplex PCR. The sequencer listed for this sample is Illumina HiSeq 4000. To build TCR beta libraries, CDR3 regions were amplified by Arm-PCR using iRepertoire HTBI primers. PCR products were gel purified before sequencing. Turning to the authors' computational methods: Across samples, roughly 60 TRBV and 15 or so TRBJ segments were identified and used for gene usage analysis of CDR3 amino acid clonotypes. Filtered high-quality paired reads were merged into contigs using COPE and FqMerger. BLAST was used to align contigs to IMGT TRBV, TRBD and TRBJ reference genes, with CDR3 defined following IMGT. Clonotypes above 0.1% frequency were classified as highly expanded clones. Shannon entropy served as the measure of repertoire diversity, while the Gini coefficient captured V-J evenness. Clonotypes shared by more than one individual were considered public. Using fastp at Q25 and MiXCR, TCRdb reprocessed the public reads and kept productive beta chains. Merged by CDR3 protein, the rows form single entries marked with the most common genes and DNA. The V and J calls and clone size come from TCRdb's table, not from the authors' own analysis. Present in this sample are about 420,000 distinct CDR3 sequences, about 16% of which were seen just once. Of the sample, 20% to 25% falls within the top ten clones.

V drops 2 bases and J drops 9 bases, leaving 20 bases in between. The germline V gene specifies SGHTA as CDR1 and FQGNSA as CDR2. The CDR3 has 16 amino acids, counting the end cysteine and phenylalanine. The kept DNA is CDR3 alone, 48 bases in frame from the first base. The time point label, as the study defines it: newly diagnosed GD, antithyroid drugs for less than 3 months. RNA was extracted from PBMCs in TRIzol for both TCR sequencing and RNA sequencing. The diagnosis of Graves' disease followed American Thyroid Association guidelines. Patients were recruited from an endocrinology department in Xi'an, China. From each patient, roughly 9 milliliters of peripheral blood was collected into an EDTA anticoagulant tube. Ficoll Paque Plus density gradient separation was used to isolate PBMCs, and no further T cell sorting was performed. An Agilent 2100 Bioanalyzer and agarose gel were used to check RNA quality, while a NanoDrop 2000 measured RNA concentration.

This sample was shared with a second study, whose subject was T cells in Graves' hyperthyroidism and ophthalmopathy. The second paper states: A patient counted as having stable Graves' hyperthyroidism if no progression to ophthalmopathy occurred over 18 months of follow-up. The hyperthyroidism patients were between 18 and 65 years old and newly diagnosed, with a disease duration of less than 2 months. Patients with uncontrolled infections, other autoimmune diseases, pregnancy or lactation were excluded. Diagnoses were established on the basis of clinical symptoms, serum thyroxine and TRAb, thyroid ultrasound, and orbital computed tomography. For the first round of RT-PCR on the TCR CDR3, the HTBI primer set was used together with the Qiagen OneStep RT-PCR kit. Blood samples also contained most of the expanded thyroid clonotypes (frequency above 0.001), which suggests that blood repertoires may reflect thyroid immune responses. In cross-validation, a model built on a 13 V-J signature told ophthalmopathy apart from stable hyperthyroidism with under 90% sensitivity and roughly 82% specificity, and in testing the same model reached 80%/75%. During validation, the model predicted progression to ophthalmopathy a median of approximately six months ahead of onset, with almost 71% sensitivity and more than 72% specificity. To identify distinguishing TCR V-J signatures, a discovery cohort of some 100 patients was used, comprising 40 to 45 with Graves' ophthalmopathy and roughly 60 with stable Graves' hyperthyroidism. Prospective prediction of ophthalmopathy was tested in an independent validation cohort consisting of fewer than 20 hyperthyroidism patients and some 15 patients who later progressed to ophthalmopathy. The 100 discovery patients were randomly split 7:3 into training and test sets. The study also compared thyroid tissue and blood T-cell repertoires from over 5 Graves' hyperthyroidism patients. Once sampling was done, hyperthyroidism patients were given methimazole at a starting dose of 30 mg daily, whereas ophthalmopathy patients were given high-dose intravenous methylprednisolone. A second multiplex PCR round built the libraries, followed by size selection and purification. Paired-end sequencing of the libraries was performed with 100 bp reads on an Illumina HiSeq2000. SOAPnuke was used to process the raw data, removing reads that contained adapters or uncalled bases, had a mean Phred below 15, or lacked an exact match to the constant primer or identifier. High-quality paired reads were merged with COPE v1.2.5, and unique nucleotide sequences were defined as clonotypes. Clonotypes were aligned to IMGT TRBV, TRBD and TRBJ reference segments using MiTCR v1.1. Analysis was restricted to V-J combinations with a frequency above 0.0001, which covered about 99% of repertoires. The TCS score was defined as the ratio of F50 (clonal expansion) to E x V (chaos), calculated using BLOSUM62-based TCRdist between CDR3 peptides within each V-J. Welch's t-statistics and random forest reduced around 550 V-J features to roughly 13, which were used in a naive Bayes classifier (R e1071). Sample size was not statistically predetermined, and investigators were not blinded to group allocation. TCR Vbeta CDR3 sequencing of approximately 140 peripheral blood samples (approximately 44 ophthalmopathy, roughly 72 hyperthyroidism and 17 progressor patients) is reported in the paper.

The receptor's source is a woman aged 18-35 years with Graves disease. Donor details come from another sample of the same person, matched by shared clones. The material sequenced was peripheral blood mononuclear cells (PBMCs), taken at new diagnosis, from a patient treated with antithyroid drugs. The rearrangement combines TRBV7-2 with TRBJ2-4; TRBD2 is perhaps the D gene, given 6 matching bases. For the CDR3, the sequence is CASSLWLAPGRGIQYF. The DNA sequence is as follows: TGTGCCAGCAGCTTATGGCTAGCGCCTGGGCGGGGCATTCAGTACTTC.